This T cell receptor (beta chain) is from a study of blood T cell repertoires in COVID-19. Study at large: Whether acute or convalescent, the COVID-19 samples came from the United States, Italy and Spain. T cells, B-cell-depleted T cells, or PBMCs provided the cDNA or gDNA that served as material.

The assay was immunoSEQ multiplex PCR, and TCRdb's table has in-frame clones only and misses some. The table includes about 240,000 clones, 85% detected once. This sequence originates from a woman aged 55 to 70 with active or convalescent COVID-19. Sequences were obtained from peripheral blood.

CDR3 coding DNA: TGTGCCAGCAGCCAGGCTATTGGCGAGGGTACGCAGTATTTT. Its protein product is CASSQAIGEGTQYF. V is TRBV14 and J is TRBJ2-3; possible D gene TRBD2, 5 bases. V was trimmed by 3 bases and J by 8 bases, leaving 15 bases between them. The CDR3 is 14 amino acids. Germline V gives CDR1 SGHDN, CDR2 FVKESK.